This T cell receptor beta chain stems from a study of blood T cell repertoires in COVID-19. In the authors' methods: Using reference gene primer amplification, nucleated cell counts were estimated. The repertoire was sequenced with immunoSEQ multiplex PCR; TCRdb's copy has only in-frame clones and lacks some. V and J calls and clone size are given by that table; D and trimming were obtained from the DNA. Of fewer than 300,000 clones in the sample, around 81% were seen once. Sequenced input: peripheral blood. The TCR comes from a woman aged 55-69 years with active or convalescent COVID-19.

Here the CDR3 reads CASSSPGTGNQPQHF. CDR3 nucleotide sequence: TGTGCCAGTAGTTCTCCCGGGACAGGGAATCAGCCCCAGCATTTT. The genes are TRBV19 and TRBJ1-5; 9 nucleotides agree with TRBD1. CDR1 is LNHDA, CDR2 SQIVND, per germline (reference sequence). This CDR3 has 15 residues. V shed 5 bases, J shed 4 bases, and the junction held 6 bases outside the gene matches. Full variable domain (rest looked up from reference TRBV19 and TRBJ1-5): DGGITQSPKYLFRKEGQNVTLSCEQNLNHDAMYWYRQDPGQGLRLIYYSQIVNDFQKGDIAEGYSVSREKKESFPLTVTSAQKNPTAFYLCASSSPGTGNQPQHFGDGTRLSIL.